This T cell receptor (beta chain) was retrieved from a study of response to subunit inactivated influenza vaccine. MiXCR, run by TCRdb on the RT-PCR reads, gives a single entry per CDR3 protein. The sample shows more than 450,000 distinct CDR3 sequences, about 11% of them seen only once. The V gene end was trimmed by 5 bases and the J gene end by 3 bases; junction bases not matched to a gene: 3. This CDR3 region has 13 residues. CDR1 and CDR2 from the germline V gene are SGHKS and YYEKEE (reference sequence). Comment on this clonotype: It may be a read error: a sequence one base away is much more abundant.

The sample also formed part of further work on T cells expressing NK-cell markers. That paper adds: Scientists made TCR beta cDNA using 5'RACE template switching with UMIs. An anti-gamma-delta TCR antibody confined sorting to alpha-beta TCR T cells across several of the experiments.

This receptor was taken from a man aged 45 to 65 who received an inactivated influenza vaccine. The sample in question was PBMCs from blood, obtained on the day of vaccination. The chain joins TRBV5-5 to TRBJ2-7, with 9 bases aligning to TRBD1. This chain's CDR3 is CASRPDRGYEQYF. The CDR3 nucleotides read TGTGCCAGCAGACCGGACAGGGGCTACGAGCAGTACTTC.